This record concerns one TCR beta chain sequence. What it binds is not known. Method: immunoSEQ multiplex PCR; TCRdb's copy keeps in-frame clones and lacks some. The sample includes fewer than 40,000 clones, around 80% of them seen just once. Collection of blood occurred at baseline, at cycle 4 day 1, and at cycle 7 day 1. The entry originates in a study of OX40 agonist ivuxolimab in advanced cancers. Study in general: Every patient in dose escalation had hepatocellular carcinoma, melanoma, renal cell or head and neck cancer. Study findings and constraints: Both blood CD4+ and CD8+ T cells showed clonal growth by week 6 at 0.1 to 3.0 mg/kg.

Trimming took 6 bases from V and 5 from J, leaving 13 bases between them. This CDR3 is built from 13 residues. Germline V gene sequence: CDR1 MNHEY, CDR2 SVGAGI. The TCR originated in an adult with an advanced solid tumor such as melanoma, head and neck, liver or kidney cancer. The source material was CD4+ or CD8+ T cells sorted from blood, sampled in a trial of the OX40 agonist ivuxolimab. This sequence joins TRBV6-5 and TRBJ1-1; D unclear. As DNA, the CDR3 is TGTGCCAGCAGGTGGCCGGGAGGGACTGAAGCTTTCTTT. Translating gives CASRWPGGTEAFF.